These 25 T cell receptor beta chains were sequenced from one sample in a study of spatial heterogeneity in lung cancer. Notes on the study in general: It was found that expanded intratumoral alpha and beta TCR counts tracked tumor mutation counts.

Each CDR3 protein is one row after TCRdb ran MiXCR on the 5' RACE reads. The sample contains around 100,000 distinct CDR3 sequences, around 4.3% of which appear only once. Time point described: sample taken at primary tumor resection. The antigens of these receptors remain unknown. The starting material was lung tumor tissue, obtained at surgery. Every receptor here comes from a male donor with early-stage non-small cell lung cancer.

At least ten counts were recorded for this clonotype. The V and J genes are TRBV7-9 and TRBJ2-1; no reliable D call. The CDR3 contains 15 residues. CDR1 and CDR2 from the germline V gene are SEHNR and FQNEAQ (reference sequence). V lost 5 bases to trimming and J lost 7 bases, with 18 bases between them. The CDR3 coding sequence is TGTGCCAGCAGCCCCCCCTTCCGGAGAGGTAATGAGCAGTTCTTC. It specifies CASSPPFRRGNEQFF.

V gene TRBV5-1 combines with J gene TRBJ2-5; D ambiguous. Trimming stripped 7 bases from V and 5 bases from J, with 15 bases between. Germline CDR1 SGHRS, CDR2 YFSETQ. This CDR3 has 13 amino acids. CDR3 sequence (DNA): TGCGCCAGCCGCGGACCTACCAAGGAGACCCAGTACTTC. Amino acids: CASRGPTKETQYF.

In its sample, this clonotype was seen many times. The chain joins TRBV28 to TRBJ2-7; D is tentatively TRBD1 or TRBD2 (5 bases each). CDR3 size: 14 residues. CDR1 and CDR2 (germline): MDHEN, SYDVKM. Trimming left V 6 bases short and J 5 bases short, with 17 bases between. The CDR3 DNA is TGTGCCAGCAGATCCCCCGGGACCCTACACGAGCAGTACTTC. Translating it yields CASRSPGTLHEQYF.

This clonotype was recorded at least ten times. This sequence joins TRBV4-2 and TRBJ2-7; D uncertain. Trimming took off 0 bases at V and 0 bases at J, with 12 bases between the two ends. Germline-derived CDR1 and CDR2 are LGHNA and YNFKEQ. This CDR3 contains 16 residues. The CDR3 nucleotides read TGTGCCAGCAGCCAAGATCTTTCTACCACCTCCTACGAGCAGTACTTC. It encodes CASSQDLSTTSYEQYF.

There are many counts of this clonotype. J is TRBJ2-7 and V is TRBV6-5; D unresolved. The CDR3 runs 14 residues. Germline V lookup: CDR1 MNHEY, CDR2 SVGAGI. V lost 5 bases and J lost 4, with 15 bases in between. Here the CDR3 DNA reads TGTGCCAGCAGTCGTAGGGCCCTGGGGTACGAGCAGTACTTC. Translating it yields CASSRRALGYEQYF.

This clonotype was seen many times. The DNA for the CDR3 is TGTGCCATCAGTGAGTCTAGGGGCGACGAGCAGTACTTC. Encoded protein: CAISESRGDEQYF. The rearrangement joins TRBV10-3 to TRBJ2-7, with D maybe TRBD1 (5 bases). V was trimmed by 0 bases and J by 5 bases, leaving 8 bases between them. This CDR3 comprises 13 residues. Per germline, CDR1 ENHRY and CDR2 SYGVKD.

This clonotype was detected many times. The chain employs TRBV5-1 and TRBJ2-3; D possibly corresponds to TRBD2 (6 bases). The V gene's germline CDR1 is SGHRS and CDR2 YFSETQ. The CDR3 is 15 residues long. V was pared by 4 bases and J by 3 bases, with 15 bases between. This chain's CDR3 is CASSPEAGRTDTQYF. The CDR3 DNA follows: TGCGCCAGCAGCCCCGAGGCCGGGAGAACAGATACGCAGTATTTT.

This clonotype was counted ten times or more. The chain links TRBV7-9 to TRBJ1-2; D is possibly TRBD1 (6 bases). Trimming took 10 bases from V and 7 from J, leaving 19 bases between them. The CDR3 loop spans 13 amino acids. CDR1 is SEHNR and CDR2 is FQNEAQ in the germline V gene (reference sequence). The CDR3 region has the DNA TGTGCCACCGATTCCCGGGACAAACGTGGCTACACCTTC. It is translated as CATDSRDKRGYTF.

This clonotype was counted between two and nine times. The genes are TRBV28 and TRBJ2-5, with unresolved D. Per germline, CDR1 MDHEN and CDR2 SYDVKM. The V and J ends lost 1 base and 9 bases respectively, with 6 bases between them. The CDR3 runs 11 residues. CDR3 amino acids: CASSLSRAQYF. CDR3 DNA sequence: TGTGCCAGCAGTTTATCCCGAGCCCAGTACTTC.

This clonotype was detected many times. This chain joins TRBV2 and TRBJ2-3, with D maybe TRBD2 (5 bases). CDR3 length: 16 residues. Trimming took off 0 bases at V and 2 bases at J, with 12 bases between the two ends. Germline V gene data show CDR1 as SNHLY and CDR2 as FYNNEI. This chain's CDR3 is CASSEAGGRYTDTQYF. The CDR3 nucleotides are TGTGCCAGCAGTGAAGCCGGCGGGCGGTACACAGATACGCAGTATTTT.

This clonotype appeared many times. V is TRBV12-3 or TRBV12-4 and J is TRBJ1-5; possible D gene TRBD1, 6 bases. Trimming took 8 bases from V and 7 from J, leaving 15 bases between them. This CDR3 has 13 residues. Here the CDR3 DNA reads TGTGCCAGCCGTGGGGGGGCCGGACAGCCCCAGCATTTT. This sequence encodes CASRGGAGQPQHF.

This clonotype came up many times. CDR3 in amino acids: CASSYSETGPNYGYTF. The CDR3 DNA reads as TGTGCCAGCAGTTACTCGGAGACAGGGCCCAACTATGGCTACACCTTC. The chain joins TRBV6-6 to TRBJ1-2, with 7 bases identical to TRBD1. V lost 0 bases to trimming and J lost 2 bases; unmatched junction nucleotides: 6. Germline CDR1 and CDR2: MNHNY and SVGAGI (reference sequence). The CDR3 runs 16 residues.

The chain uses TRBV28 and TRBJ2-7, with D maybe TRBD1 (6 bases). V was shortened by 8 bases and J by 3 bases, with 17 bases between the two germline ends. Germline V gene sequence: CDR1 MDHEN, CDR2 SYDVKM. The CDR3 spans 14 residues. DNA for the CDR3: TGTGCCAGCCGTGGCCATGACAGGATCTACGAGCAGTACTTC. This translates into CASRGHDRIYEQYF.

The chain has TRBV12-5 and TRBJ2-3; weak D call: TRBD1 (6 bases). V lost 6 bases and J lost 3, with 19 bases in between. This CDR3 comprises 16 residues. CDR1 LGHNT and CDR2 FRNRAP come from the germline V gene. The CDR3 region has the DNA TGTGCTAGTGGCTTGAGGGTAGGGGGAACAACAGATACGCAGTATTTT. It yields the protein CASGLRVGGTTDTQYF.

There are many counts of this clonotype. This sequence joins TRBV5-1 and TRBJ1-3; 7 nucleotides agree with TRBD1. Germline assignment: CDR1 SGHRS and CDR2 YFSETQ. The ends lost 4 bases at V and 9 bases at J; junction bases unmatched: 10. This CDR3 has 14 residues. The CDR3 bases are TGCGCCAGCAGCACCGACAGGGCCGCCGGCACCATATATTTT. Its translation is CASSTDRAAGTIYF. Combining the CDR3 with reference TRBV5-1 and TRBJ1-3 gives the whole variable domain KAGVTQTPRYLIKTRGQQVTLSCSPISGHRSVSWYQQTPGQGLQFLFEYFSETQRNKGNFPGRFSGRQFSNSRSEMNVSTLELGDSALYLCASSTDRAAGTIYFGEGSWLTVV.

Many counts were recorded for this clonotype. The gene calls are TRBV6-4 and TRBJ1-2, with a tentative D call TRBD1 (5 bases). The CDR3 runs 14 residues. Germline V CDR1 and CDR2: MRHNA, SNTAGT. With 2 bases removed from V and 9 bases from J, the gap between germline ends came to 16 bases. CDR3 coding DNA: TGTGCCAGCAGTGACACCGCTGGGACGGACCGCTACACCTTC. It codes for CASSDTAGTDRYTF.

The chain uses TRBV10-3 and TRBJ2-2; D may be TRBD1 (5 bases). The germline gives CDR1 ENHRY, CDR2 SYGVKD. V was shortened by 3 bases and J by 0 bases, with 11 bases between the two germline ends. This CDR3 is 16 amino acids long. The CDR3 DNA sequence: TGTGCCATCAGTGATGACAGCGTTACGAACACCGGGGAGCTGTTTTTT. This sequence encodes CAISDDSVTNTGELFF.

The sample holds many counts of this clonotype. This chain uses TRBV2 with TRBJ2-3; D not certain. Germline V gene data show CDR1 as SNHLY and CDR2 as FYNNEI. With 1 base removed from V and 9 bases from J, the gap between germline ends came to 8 bases. This CDR3 is built from 12 residues. The CDR3 reads CASSEGSLTQYF. The CDR3 DNA sequence: TGTGCCAGCAGTGAAGGTAGTCTAACGCAGTATTTT.

This clonotype showed up many times. The chain links TRBV12-5 to TRBJ2-3; tentative D call: TRBD2 (6 bases). The CDR3 contains 13 residues. Germline values: CDR1 LGHNT, CDR2 FRNRAP. V shed 5 bases and J shed 3 bases, with 9 bases lying between them. Written as DNA, the CDR3 is TGTGCTAGTGGTCTGGGGGGTACAGATACGCAGTATTTT. It specifies CASGLGGTDTQYF.

The CDR3 DNA follows: TGTGCCAGCAGTTTAGCGCTAAGACCTCCAAATACGCAGTATTTT. This encodes CASSLALRPPNTQYF. The genes are TRBV12-3 or TRBV12-4 and TRBJ2-3, with no clear D. The CDR3 loop spans 15 amino acids. V was clipped by 0 bases and J by 7 bases, with 14 bases between them.

This clonotype occurred many times. This chain links TRBV6-5 with TRBJ2-1; 10 positions agree with TRBD1. The CDR3 runs 15 residues. Germline loops: CDR1 MNHEY, CDR2 SVGAGI. J gave up 7 bases and V 5 bases, and 8 bases lay outside the gene matches. For the CDR3, the DNA is TGTGCCAGCAGTCGGGACAGGGGACCCCCTAATGAGCAGTTCTTC. Translation gives CASSRDRGPPNEQFF.

Ten or more counts support this clonotype. Mismatch with germline at one junction end may stem from a read error. This chain connects TRBV2 to TRBJ2-2; TRBD2 matches 13 bases. CDR3 length equals 17 residues. In germline, CDR1 is SNHLY, CDR2 FYNNEI. The CDR3 DNA reads TGTGCCAGCAGAGAAGGACTAGCGGGAGCTTATACCGGGGAGCTGTTTTTT. Protein product: CASREGLAGAYTGELFF.

J is TRBJ2-5 and V is TRBV6-6, with D hard to call. CDR3 length: 12 residues. V was clipped by 7 bases and J by 1 base, with 7 bases between them. Germline-derived CDR1 and CDR2 are MNHNY and SVGAGI (reference sequence). The CDR3, as DNA: TGTGCCAGCAAGCGCTCCCAAGAGACCCAGTACTTC. Residues: CASKRSQETQYF.

This clonotype was found many times. The chain employs TRBV29-1 and TRBJ2-5; 8 bases are shared with TRBD2. V shed 7 bases and J 4 bases; nucleotides not matched to a gene: 11. This CDR3 is built from 14 residues. Germline V gene data show CDR1 as SQVTM and CDR2 as ANQGSEA. CDR3 protein: CSGAGGSQGETQYF. The CDR3 region has the DNA TGCAGCGGTGCGGGAGGCTCTCAAGGAGAGACCCAGTACTTC.

There are many counts of this clonotype. This rearrangement joins TRBV2 to TRBJ2-7; D remains unclear. The germline V gene encodes CDR1 SNHLY and CDR2 FYNNEI. The CDR3 contains 12 residues. The V end lost 10 bases, the J end lost 3 bases, and 13 bases lay between the germline ends. CDR3: CANRAYSYEQYF. In DNA form, the CDR3 reads TGTGCCAACCGGGCCTACAGCTACGAGCAGTACTTC.